This TCR beta chain was captured in a study of T cell changes during pregnancy in multiple sclerosis. Germline V gene lookup returns CDR1 DFQATT and CDR2 SNEGSKA (reference sequence). The CDR3 totals 10 residues. V was trimmed by 5 bases and J by 6 bases, leaving 6 bases between them. Clones were read by immunoSEQ multiplex PCR, and TCRdb kept only the in-frame ones, dropping some. The table shows tens of thousands of clones, with nearly 90% occurring only once. This chain connects TRBV20-1 to TRBJ2-3; D gene uncertain. This receptor was obtained from a female donor with multiple sclerosis, enrolled in a pregnancy study. Sequencing was performed on CD4+ T cells from peripheral blood mononuclear cells, taken in the second trimester of pregnancy. CDR3 amino acids: CSASMDTQYF. Here the CDR3 DNA reads TGCAGTGCTTCTATGGATACGCAGTATTTT.